This entry describes one TCR beta chain. The antigen is undetermined. V lost 4 bases to trimming and J lost 1 base, with 11 bases between them. This CDR3 spans 14 amino acids. Germline V gene data show CDR1 as SGHRS and CDR2 as YFSETQ. This record belongs to a study of T cell responses to AZD1222 COVID-19 vaccine. Data came from immunoSEQ multiplex PCR; TCRdb stores just in-frame clones and leaves some out. The profile shows over 50,000 clones, 81% of them singletons. Study-level points and caveats: Following two doses of AZD1222, Spike-specific TCR breadth and depth rose.

Second doses at about 4 or about 12 weeks were pooled. This specimen consisted of peripheral blood, obtained 28 days after the second AZD1222 dose. This chain links TRBV5-1 with TRBJ1-1; TRBD1 is a possible D gene (5 bases). This TCR derives from an adult who received the AZD1222 COVID-19 vaccine. The CDR3 here is CASSHGTGNTEAFF. The CDR3 DNA sequence: TGCGCCAGCAGCCACGGGACGGGGAACACTGAAGCTTTCTTT.